The T cell receptor (beta chain) described here comes from a study of post-analysis software for immune sequencing data. Turning to the study itself: Patients with relapsing-remitting, secondary progressive and progressive-relapsing multiple sclerosis courses were all represented. General study points: Samples from a shared batch, those prepared together, strongly co-clustered by F measure. About five TRBV segments were more frequent in patients than controls; TRBV5-6, TRBV5-1 and TRBV20-1 belonged to this group. Significantly lower normalized Chao1 diversity was found in patients with multiple sclerosis relative to controls.

This CDR3 is 15 amino acids long. The trim removed 2 bases at V and 5 bases at J, leaving 7 bases unmatched. In germline, CDR1 is SQVTM, CDR2 ANQGSEA. Tagging with unique molecular identifiers was a feature of the TCR beta cDNA libraries. The T cell input of about 1 to 10 million gave roughly 0.5 million cDNA molecules. MiXCR, run by TCRdb on the PCR reads, gives a single entry per CDR3 protein. The table records about 500,000 distinct CDR3 sequences, under 55% of them present only once. As to this clonotype: Its antigen is not identified.

The sample taken for sequencing was blood. The clonotype originates from a girl aged 5 to 17 with multiple sclerosis. The chain employs TRBV29-1 and TRBJ2-5; the match to TRBD1 covers 11 bases. CDR3 sequence (DNA): TGCAGCGTTGAACCGGACAGGGGGCTGGAGGAGACCCAGTACTTC. It is translated as CSVEPDRGLEETQYF. The variable domain in full, completed from reference TRBV29-1 and TRBJ2-5, reads SAVISQKPSRDICQRGTSLTIQCQVDSQVTMMFWYRQQPGQSLTLIATANQGSEATYESGFVIDKFPISRPNLTFSTLTVSNMSPEDSSIYLCSVEPDRGLEETQYFGPGTRLLVL.